These T cell receptor beta chains were read from a single sample in a study of blood T cells in healthy people across ages. TCRdb processed the 5' RACE reads anew with MiXCR; each CDR3 protein has one entry. Of over 950,000 distinct CDR3 sequences in the sample, roughly 47% were seen once. The material sequenced was blood. The source of these receptors is a woman aged 60-75 years in good health. The CDR3 runs from the conserved cysteine through the conserved F or W. Each record gives: clone size, V gene, D gene, J gene, CDR3 DNA, CDR3 protein. A D gene is named only where the DNA matches it firmly. Clone size, where shown, is once, few, many, or a class for clones that have expanded.

>.|TRBV20-1|.|TRBJ2-3
TGCAGTGCTACATCGACAGGAACTAGCACAGATACGCAGTATTTT
CSATSTGTSTDTQYF
>.|TRBV11-2|.|TRBJ2-1
TGTGCCAGCAGCACTCAGGGGCCCGGTGAGCAGTTCTTC
CASSTQGPGEQFF
>few|TRBV20-1|.|TRBJ2-3
TGCAGTGCTCTCTTATACGAAACAGATACGCAGTATTTT
CSALLYETDTQYF
>few|TRBV5-1|.|TRBJ2-7
TGCGCCAGCAGCTTAACGTGGAGATCCTACGAGCAGTACTTC
CASSLTWRSYEQYF
>.|TRBV6-6|.|TRBJ2-5
TGTGCCAGCAGTACCCGGCCAGAGACCCAGTACTTC
CASSTRPETQYF
>once|TRBV7-2|.|TRBJ2-7
TGTGCCAGCAGCTTAACCAGAGGGGGGAATTACGAGCAGTACTTC
CASSLTRGGNYEQYF
>.|TRBV4-3|TRBD2|TRBJ2-1
TGCGCCAGCAGCCAACAAGCGGGAGTGGTAGATGAGCAGTTCTTC
CASSQQAGVVDEQFF
>.|TRBV6-2/TRBV6-3|.|TRBJ2-7
TGTGCCAGCACCGGACCTACCTACGAGCAGTACTTC
CASTGPTYEQYF
>.|TRBV25-1|.|TRBJ2-7
TGTGCCAGCAGTGAATTCGGGCAGGGGATTTACGAGCAGTACTTC
CASSEFGQGIYEQYF
>.|TRBV6-2/TRBV6-3|TRBD2|TRBJ2-1
TGTGCCAGCAGTTACTCGATATACGCGGGAGCCTTCAATGAGCAGTTCTTC
CASSYSIYAGAFNEQFF
>.|TRBV4-3|.|TRBJ2-7
TGCGCCAGCATCGGACGGCGCAACGAGCAGTACTTC
CASIGRRNEQYF
>.|TRBV20-1|.|TRBJ1-1
TGCAGTGCTAGTCTCCGGGTTGGCACTGAAGCTTTCTTT
CSASLRVGTEAFF
>.|TRBV6-6|TRBD1|TRBJ1-6
TGTGCCAGCAGGGTTGGGGACAGGGGTCAAAATTCACCCCTCCACTTT
CASRVGDRGQNSPLHF